Sequencing of this T cell receptor (beta chain) was carried out in a study of blood T cell repertoires in COVID-19. Looking at the study overall: Acute and convalescent COVID-19 samples came from the United States, Italy and Spain. T cells, B-cell-depleted T cells, or PBMCs provided the cDNA or gDNA that served as material.

Methods used by the authors: Cell counts per sample came from amplifying reference gene primers. The method was immunoSEQ multiplex PCR; TCRdb's version includes in-frame clones alone and lacks a portion of them. V and J calls and clone size are given by that table; D and trimming were obtained from the DNA. The table records 120,000 or so clones, around 80% of them present only once. The CDR3 covers 13 residues. Germline CDR1 reads GTSNPN; CDR2 reads SVGIG (reference sequence). V shed 3 bases, J shed 4 bases, and the junction held 2 bases outside the gene matches. The chain joins TRBV30 to TRBJ2-2; 7 bases fit TRBD1. This receptor was identified in a man older than 75 with active or convalescent COVID-19. Specimen: peripheral blood. The CDR3 sequence is CAWSRQGTGELFF. The CDR3, as DNA: TGTGCCTGGAGCCGACAGGGCACCGGGGAGCTGTTTTTT.